The 17 T cell receptor beta chains in this list originate from one sample, sequenced in a study of cytomegalovirus exposure and HLA in healthy donors. Assay: immunoSEQ multiplex PCR; the TCRdb copy retains only in-frame clones and omits some. The sample carries about 73,000 clones, about 95% recorded once. Sample: PBMCs. Receptors were obtained from a man younger than 35 in good health and CMV-seronegative.

This chain uses TRBV18 with TRBJ2-7; 9 bases line up with TRBD1. The CDR3 is made up of 14 amino acids. Trimming cost V 6 bases and J 5 bases; bases outside gene matches: 8. Germline loops: CDR1 KGHSH, CDR2 LQKENI. DNA for the CDR3: TGTGCCAGCTCCCGGGGACAGGGCTCGAACGAGCAGTACTTC. It yields the protein CASSRGQGSNEQYF. Full variable domain (remainder filled in from reference TRBV18 and TRBJ2-7): NAGVMQNPRHLVRRRGQEARLRCSPMKGHSHVYWYRQLPEEGLKFMVYLQKENIIDESGMPKERFSAEFPKEGPSILRIQQVVRGDSAAYFCASSRGQGSNEQYFGPGTRLTVT.

The J gene is TRBJ2-5, the V gene TRBV27; D is unclear. CDR1 MNHEY and CDR2 SMNVEV come from the germline V gene (reference sequence). The V end lost 3 bases, the J end lost 7 bases, and 12 bases lay between the germline ends. This CDR3 is built from 13 residues. In DNA, the CDR3 is TGTGCCAGCAGTTTGTCACACCCTGGGACCCAGTACTTC. Translated, it gives CASSLSHPGTQYF.

The table lists this clone with a count of one. The V and J genes are TRBV27 and TRBJ1-4, with a tentative D call TRBD1 (5 bases). Trimming shortened V by 4 bases and J by 7 bases, and 16 bases separated the two germline ends. Germline loops: CDR1 MNHEY, CDR2 SMNVEV (reference sequence). This CDR3 is 15 amino acids long. The CDR3 sequence: CASSSLTGWGEKLFF. In DNA form, the CDR3 reads TGTGCCAGCAGTTCCCTCACAGGATGGGGTGAAAAACTGTTTTTT.

V is TRBV7-2 and J is TRBJ1-4, with D hard to call. The V gene's germline CDR1 is SGHTA and CDR2 FQGNSA. CDR3 size: 17 residues. V dropped 2 bases and J dropped 0 bases, with 13 bases sitting between them. The CDR3 DNA reads TGTGCCAGCAGCTTAAAAGGCGGAATTTCAACTAATGAAAAACTGTTTTTT. Residues: CASSLKGGISTNEKLFF.

The rearrangement joins TRBV27 to TRBJ1-1; D not certain. This CDR3 region has 14 residues. V was cut by 2 bases and J by 1 base, with 8 bases left in between. Germline V gives CDR1 MNHEY, CDR2 SMNVEV (reference sequence). As DNA, the CDR3 is TGTGCCAGCAGTTTAGAGAGATCGAACACTGAAGCTTTCTTT. Translated: CASSLERSNTEAFF.

The gene calls are TRBV6-5 and TRBJ2-1; 11 bases line up with TRBD2. Germline V CDR1 and CDR2: MNHEY, SVGAGI. Germline trimming cut 5 bases from V and 4 bases from J; bases unmatched to any gene: 4. This CDR3 contains 15 residues. DNA of the CDR3: TGTGCCAGCAGTCCTCTAGCGGGGGGATACAATGAGCAGTTCTTC. It is translated as CASSPLAGGYNEQFF.

The rearrangement uses TRBV7-8 and TRBJ1-1; D unresolved. The CDR3 covers 11 residues. V dropped 5 bases and J dropped 5 bases, with 6 bases sitting between them. From germline, CDR1 is SGHVS and CDR2 FQNEAQ. In nucleotides, the CDR3 is TGTGCCAGCAGCCCAAAAACTGAAGCTTTCTTT. This codes for CASSPKTEAFF.

The CDR3: CASNLGTGNYGYTF. CDR3 nucleotides: TGTGCCAGCAACCTCGGGACAGGGAACTATGGCTACACCTTC. The genes are TRBV11-2 and TRBJ1-2; 9 nucleotides match TRBD1. Germline V gene lookup returns CDR1 SGHAT and CDR2 FQNNGV. Trimming at V came to 7 bases and at J to 2 bases, leaving 5 bases not matched to a gene. The CDR3 runs 14 residues. Variable domain in full (rest from reference TRBV11-2 and TRBJ1-2): EAGVAQSPRYKIIEKRQSVAFWCNPISGHATLYWYQQILGQGPKLLIQFQNNGVVDDSQLPKDRFSAERLKGVDSTLKIQPAKLEDSAVYLCASNLGTGNYGYTFGSGTRLTVV.

This sequence joins TRBV7-9 and TRBJ2-2, with TRBD2 as a possible D gene (5 bases). The V end was cut by 2 bases, the J end by 3 bases, with 10 bases between. This CDR3 is 15 amino acids long. Germline loops: CDR1 SEHNR, CDR2 FQNEAQ (reference sequence). The CDR3 region has the DNA TGTGCCAGCAGCTTACTAGACTACGACACCGGGGAGCTGTTTTTT. Encoded protein: CASSLLDYDTGELFF.

The V and J genes are TRBV27 and TRBJ1-2, with D maybe TRBD1 (5 bases). The germline gives CDR1 MNHEY, CDR2 SMNVEV (reference sequence). This CDR3 has 13 amino acids. Trimming stripped 5 bases from V and 1 base from J, with 8 bases between. CDR3 DNA sequence: TGTGCCAGCAGTGTGACAGTTAACTATGGCTACACCTTC. Translated, it gives CASSVTVNYGYTF.

The genes are TRBV6-5 and TRBJ1-1; D perhaps matches TRBD1 (5 bases). V shed 8 bases and J shed 4 bases, with 17 bases lying between them. Germline V gene sequence: CDR1 MNHEY, CDR2 SVGAGI. This CDR3 has 14 amino acids. In DNA, the CDR3 is TGTGCCAGCTATCCTAACCACGGGGGCACTGAAGCTTTCTTT. Its translation is CASYPNHGGTEAFF.

The gene calls are TRBV4-2 and TRBJ1-5; D not resolved. CDR1 and CDR2 from the germline V gene are LGHNA and YNFKEQ. The germline V and J ends were trimmed by 3 bases and 3 bases, with 9 bases remaining between them. This CDR3 has 14 residues. The DNA of the CDR3 is TGTGCCAGCAGCCACTCCCCCCCCAATCAGCCCCAGCATTTT. Translated: CASSHSPPNQPQHF.

The V gene is TRBV5-8, the J gene TRBJ2-1; the D gene is possibly TRBD1 (5 bases). V was pared by 5 bases and J by 0 bases, with 15 bases between. Germline assignment: CDR1 SGHTS and CDR2 YDEGEE. The length of the CDR3 is 16 residues. The CDR3 is CASSFGQLRSYNEQFF. DNA of the CDR3: TGTGCCAGCAGTTTTGGACAACTACGCTCCTACAATGAGCAGTTCTTC.

This clone is a singleton in its sample. The V and J genes are TRBV5-4 and TRBJ2-2, with TRBD2 identical over 8 bases. V shed 5 bases and J 6 bases; nucleotides not matched to a gene: 15. From germline, CDR1 is SGHNT and CDR2 YYREEE (reference sequence). The CDR3 sequence is 17 residues long. CDR3 sequence reads: CASRPERGGSEPGELFF. The CDR3 nucleotides are TGTGCCAGCAGACCCGAGCGCGGGGGGAGCGAACCCGGGGAGCTGTTTTTT.

The chain uses TRBV30 and TRBJ1-5; weak D call: TRBD1 (6 bases). Trimming cost V 3 bases and J 3 bases, with 15 bases left between them. Germline assignment: CDR1 GTSNPN and CDR2 SVGIG (reference sequence). The CDR3 sequence is 15 residues long. CDR3 in DNA: TGTGCCTGGAGCAGATCGGACAGCGACAATCAGCCCCAGCATTTT. It is translated as CAWSRSDSDNQPQHF.

The V call is TRBV5-1, the J call TRBJ2-7, with 8 bases identical to TRBD1. Trimming took 0 bases from V and 2 from J; bases not matched to a gene: 4. Germline lookup yields CDR1 SGHRS and CDR2 YFSETQ. The CDR3 runs to 15 residues. The chain's CDR3 is CASSLGGTGAYEQYF. As DNA, the CDR3 is TGCGCCAGCAGCTTGGGGGGGACAGGAGCCTACGAGCAGTACTTC.

The J gene is TRBJ1-1, the V gene TRBV19; D unresolved. Trimming left V 10 bases short and J 6 bases short, with 12 bases between. Looked up from germline, CDR1 is LNHDA and CDR2 is SQIVND (reference sequence). This CDR3 spans 11 amino acids. The CDR3 DNA follows: TGTGCCACCACAGTCGGCGCTGAAGCTTTCTTT. It encodes CATTVGAEAFF.